A single sample is the source of the 14 T cell receptor beta chains below, sequenced in a study of blood T cells in healthy people across ages. A J-beta primer mix and a sample-barcoded 5' primer were used in a second PCR of roughly 6 to 11 cycles. TCRdb re-analysed the 5' RACE reads in MiXCR, keeping a single row per CDR3 protein. This table has fewer than 950,000 distinct CDR3 sequences, 53% appearing once. The sequencing input was blood. These TCRs come from a man older than 75 in good health.

The chain employs TRBV12-3 or TRBV12-4 and TRBJ2-1; TRBD1 agrees at 8 bases. The tail of the sequence fits TRBJ2-7 better, so the J call may be wrong. The CDR3 is made up of 22 amino acids. CDR3 in amino acids: CASSLAFGTGQSPPSSYNEQYF. The CDR3, as DNA: TGTGCCAGCAGTTTAGCCTTCGGGACAGGCCAATCCCCCCCCTCCTCCTACAATGAGCAGTACTTC.

This sequence joins TRBV5-1 and TRBJ1-1; maybe TRBD1 (5 bases). Germline assignment: CDR1 SGHRS and CDR2 YFSETQ. The CDR3 runs to 19 residues. With 4 bases removed from V and 2 bases from J, the gap between germline ends came to 27 bases. Here the CDR3 reads CASSGGGLQRGGSNTEAFF. The CDR3 nucleotides read TGCGCCAGCAGCGGAGGCGGGCTTCAGAGGGGAGGGTCAAACACTGAAGCTTTCTTT. The full variable domain, rest sourced from reference TRBV5-1 and TRBJ1-1, is KAGVTQTPRYLIKTRGQQVTLSCSPISGHRSVSWYQQTPGQGLQFLFEYFSETQRNKGNFPGRFSGRQFSNSRSEMNVSTLELGDSALYLCASSGGGLQRGGSNTEAFFGQGTRLTVV.

A note on this clonotype: Just one base apart from a much larger clone, this may be a read error. The chain employs TRBV10-3 and TRBJ2-5, with TRBD1 identical over 9 bases. The DNA matches TRBJ2-7 better at its end, which makes the J call doubtful. The germline gives CDR1 ENHRY, CDR2 SYGVKD. The CDR3 has 15 amino acids. Here the CDR3 reads CAISEKTGGFYEQYF. For the CDR3, the DNA is TGTGCCATCAGTGAAAAAACAGGGGGCTTCTACGAGCAGTACTTC.

This clonotype was counted a few times. The CDR3: CASSLEWSGRAAQFF. In DNA, the CDR3 is TGTGCCAGCAGCTTAGAGTGGAGTGGGAGGGCGGCGCAGTTCTTC. The J gene is TRBJ2-1, the V gene TRBV11-2; 7 bases are shared with TRBD2. V was pared by 0 bases and J by 12 bases, with 11 bases of the junction left unmatched. The CDR3 has 15 residues. Looked up from germline, CDR1 is SGHAT and CDR2 is FQNNGV.

CDR3 region: CASPAGEMNNEQFF. CDR3 DNA: TGTGCCAGTCCCGCAGGGGAGATGAACAATGAGCAGTTCTTC. This sequence joins TRBV2 and TRBJ2-1; the D gene is possibly TRBD1 (6 bases). CDR3 length: 14 residues. The germline V gene encodes CDR1 SNHLY and CDR2 FYNNEI. V gave up 9 bases and J gave up 5 bases, with 17 bases separating them.

This clonotype was picked up one time. The chain joins TRBV3-1 to TRBJ2-5; 8 positions agree with TRBD1. After removal of 3 bases from V and 2 bases from J, the junction contained 14 bases not matched to a gene. The CDR3 is made up of 18 amino acids. Germline loops: CDR1 LGHDT, CDR2 YNNKEL (reference sequence). As DNA, the CDR3 is TGTGCCAGCAGCCAGCCCTACAAGAGGACAGGGCAGCAAGAGACCCAGTACTTC. Translating it yields CASSQPYKRTGQQETQYF.

The V call is TRBV28, the J call TRBJ2-4, with TRBD2 matching 9 bases. The J call may be wrong; the DNA end is better matched by TRBJ2-7. This CDR3 contains 14 residues. From germline, CDR1 is MDHEN and CDR2 SYDVKM. The CDR3, as DNA: TGTGCCACCAAAGGCGGGAGGGTTCCCTACGAGCAGTACTTC. Amino acids: CATKGGRVPYEQYF.

This clonotype was recorded a few times. The chain links TRBV20-1 to TRBJ2-1; possibly TRBD2 for D (5 bases). Germline V gene sequence: CDR1 DFQATT, CDR2 SNEGSKA (reference sequence). The CDR3 has 13 residues. The V end lost 3 bases, the J end lost 8 bases, and 14 bases lay between the germline ends. The CDR3 loop reads CSASKGVRDEQFF. The CDR3 nucleotides read TGCAGTGCTAGTAAGGGAGTCCGTGATGAGCAGTTCTTC.

V and J are TRBV9 and TRBJ2-1, with 9 bases fitting TRBD2. Germline loops: CDR1 SGDLS, CDR2 YYNGEE. J gave up 3 bases and V 0 bases, and 4 bases lay outside the gene matches. CDR3 length: 16 amino acids. CDR3 loop: CASSVVASGNYNEQFF. The DNA for the CDR3 is TGTGCCAGCAGCGTAGTTGCTAGCGGGAACTACAATGAGCAGTTCTTC.

This clonotype was found once. The J gene is TRBJ2-4, the V gene TRBV19; D is perhaps TRBD1 (6 bases). The J call is doubtful: the DNA matches TRBJ2-7 better. Germline CDR1 and CDR2: LNHDA and SQIVND (reference sequence). This CDR3 is 16 amino acids long. The DNA for the CDR3 is TGTGCCAGTAGTACCCCTCCCAAGGGGGTGGACTACGAGCAGTACTTC. Protein sequence: CASSTPPKGVDYEQYF.

This chain uses TRBV12-3 or TRBV12-4 with TRBJ1-1, with D possibly being TRBD1 (6 bases). The CDR3 sequence is 12 residues long. V dropped 9 bases and J dropped 4 bases, with 12 bases sitting between them. The CDR3 region has the DNA TGTGCCAGTAAGGCAGGGGCCACTGAAGCTTTCTTT. Its protein product is CASKAGATEAFF.

The chain joins TRBV18 to TRBJ1-1; no firm D call. Germline assignment: CDR1 KGHSH and CDR2 LQKENI. This CDR3 contains 14 residues. The V gene lost 6 bases and the J gene lost 0 bases, with 11 bases spanning the gap. CDR3 region: CASSPREMNTEAFF. CDR3 coding DNA: TGTGCCAGCTCCCCCCGGGAGATGAACACTGAAGCTTTCTTT.

The genes are TRBV7-2 and TRBJ2-7; D assignment may be TRBD1 or TRBD2 (5 bases each). V was pared by 4 bases and J by 1 base, with 14 bases between. The CDR3 sequence is 15 residues long. In germline, CDR1 is SGHTA, CDR2 FQGNSA. This chain's CDR3 is CASSSLGVFSYEQYF. As DNA, the CDR3 is TGTGCCAGCAGCTCATTGGGGGTCTTTTCCTACGAGCAGTACTTC.

The V call is TRBV7-9, the J call TRBJ2-1, with D possibly matching TRBD2 (6 bases). This CDR3 region has 14 residues. V was trimmed by 1 base and J by 4 bases, leaving 8 bases between them. In germline, CDR1 is SEHNR, CDR2 FQNEAQ (reference sequence). The CDR3 protein is CASSLGGKYNEQFF. CDR3 DNA sequence: TGTGCCAGCAGCTTAGGCGGGAAGTACAATGAGCAGTTCTTC.